This is a list of T cell receptor beta chains from one sample in a study of Ad26.COV2.S vaccination and SARS-CoV-2 variants. TCRdb keeps only in-frame clones here, not all; method: immunoSEQ multiplex PCR. The table lists 400,000 to 450,000 clones, about nine tenths of them singletons. The material sequenced was peripheral blood, taken in a trial of Ad26.COV2.S vaccine versus placebo. The source of these receptors is a person between 18 and 65 years old who received the Ad26.COV2.S COVID-19 vaccine or a placebo. The CDR3 runs from the conserved cysteine through the conserved F or W. The order of the fields is J gene, V gene, D gene, CDR3 length, CDR3 protein, CDR3 DNA. A D gene is named only where the DNA matches it firmly.

j_gene: TRBJ2-1; v_gene: TRBV2; d_gene: TRBD2; len: 17; CDR3aa: CASRGRTSGRAQNEQFF; CDR3nt: TGTGCCAGCAGGGGCAGGACTAGCGGGAGGGCCCAGAATGAGCAGTTCTTC
j_gene: TRBJ1-6; v_gene: TRBV5-5; d_gene: NA; len: 17; CDR3aa: CASSLEGPSPYNSPLHF; CDR3nt: TGTGCCAGCAGCTTGGAAGGCCCTAGTCCATATAATTCACCCCTCCACTTT
j_gene: TRBJ2-2; v_gene: TRBV24-1; d_gene: NA; len: 14; CDR3aa: CATSDDMTRGELFF; CDR3nt: TGTGCCACCAGTGATGATATGACTCGGGGGGAGCTGTTTTTT
j_gene: TRBJ1-1; v_gene: TRBV30; d_gene: NA; len: 18; CDR3aa: CAWNSPDRFEHPNTEAFF; CDR3nt: TGTGCCTGGAACTCGCCGGACAGATTTGAGCACCCGAACACTGAAGCTTTCTTT
j_gene: TRBJ2-7; v_gene: TRBV15; d_gene: TRBD1; len: 16; CDR3aa: CATSKQGQGRSYEQYF; CDR3nt: TGTGCCACCAGCAAGCAGGGACAGGGAAGATCCTACGAGCAGTACTTC
j_gene: TRBJ2-7; v_gene: TRBV7-3; d_gene: NA; len: 13; CDR3aa: CASSLRRGRRLYF; CDR3nt: TGTGCCAGCAGCTTAAGGAGGGGGCGTCGTTTGTACTTC
j_gene: TRBJ2-7; v_gene: TRBV10-3; d_gene: NA; len: 12; CDR3aa: CAIGDSTYEQYF; CDR3nt: TGTGCCATCGGCGACAGCACCTACGAGCAGTACTTC
j_gene: TRBJ2-3; v_gene: TRBV29-1; d_gene: NA; len: 13; CDR3aa: CSTLSAGADTQYF; CDR3nt: TGCAGCACCTTGTCCGCCGGGGCAGATACGCAGTATTTT
j_gene: TRBJ2-5; v_gene: TRBV28; d_gene: NA; len: 13; CDR3aa: CATRRVGAETQYF; CDR3nt: TGTGCAACTCGGCGGGTGGGAGCCGAGACCCAGTACTTC
j_gene: TRBJ1-5; v_gene: TRBV7-2; d_gene: NA; len: 16; CDR3aa: CASSLSLPGGSQPQHF; CDR3nt: TGTGCCAGCAGCTTATCTCTTCCCGGGGGTAGTCAGCCCCAGCATTTT
j_gene: TRBJ1-1; v_gene: TRBV27; d_gene: NA; len: 13; CDR3aa: CASSLAGNTEAFF; CDR3nt: TGTGCCAGCAGTTTAGCAGGGAACACTGAAGCTTTCTTT
j_gene: TRBJ2-1; v_gene: TRBV6-2/TRBV6-3; d_gene: TRBD2; len: 19; CDR3aa: CASSSGTSGRIRSYNEQFF; CDR3nt: TGTGCCAGCAGTTCCGGGACTAGCGGGAGGATAAGGTCCTACAATGAGCAGTTCTTC
j_gene: TRBJ2-7; v_gene: TRBV11-2; d_gene: NA; len: 13; CDR3aa: CASSLGTLYEQYF; CDR3nt: TGTGCCAGCAGCTTAGGGACCTTATACGAGCAGTACTTC
j_gene: TRBJ1-5; v_gene: TRBV10-3; d_gene: NA; len: 14; CDR3aa: CAISGGLSNQPQHF; CDR3nt: TGTGCCATCAGTGGGGGACTCAGCAATCAGCCCCAGCATTTT
j_gene: TRBJ2-3; v_gene: TRBV28; d_gene: NA; len: 16; CDR3aa: CASSLMGGGRTDTQYF; CDR3nt: TGTGCCAGCAGTTTAATGGGCGGAGGTCGCACAGATACGCAGTATTTT
j_gene: TRBJ1-1; v_gene: TRBV24-1; d_gene: NA; len: 13; CDR3aa: CATSEAGHTEAFF; CDR3nt: TGTGCCACCAGTGAGGCTGGACACACTGAAGCTTTCTTT